The rows below give T cell receptor beta chains drawn from one sample of a study of T cells in Graves' hyperthyroidism and ophthalmopathy. TCRdb redid the calling of the multiplex PCR reads with MiXCR, one entry per CDR3 protein. Of 600,000 to 850,000 distinct CDR3 sequences listed, about 19% are singletons. Sample: blood. Every receptor here comes from a woman aged 50 to 60 with Graves' hyperthyroidism that later progressed to Graves' ophthalmopathy. Both conserved end residues are part of each CDR3. The order of the fields is D gene, clone size, J gene, V gene, CDR3 DNA, CDR3 protein. D genes are given only for firm matches. Clone size is not always given. Where it is, it says once, few, many or a class for expanded clones.

TRBD1	many	TRBJ2-7	TRBV5-1	TGCGCCAGCAGCTTGGGCACAGGGGGCAACGAGCAGTACTTC	CASSLGTGGNEQYF
NA	few	TRBJ1-3	TRBV11-2	TGTGCCAGCACCCCGGTTCCCGGAAACACCATATATTTT	CASTPVPGNTIYF
NA	few	TRBJ1-1	TRBV7-7	TGTGCTAGCAGCGCGCAGATGAACACTGAAGCTTTCTTT	CASSAQMNTEAFF
NA	few	TRBJ1-1	TRBV7-8	TGTGCCAGCGGTCCCTCGACAGTCGGAGCTTTCTTT	CASGPSTVGAFF
NA	many	TRBJ2-1	TRBV6-1	TGTGCCAGCAGTGGTGGGGAAGCACGTGAGCAGTTCTTC	CASSGGEAREQFF
TRBD2	few	TRBJ2-7	TRBV3-1	TGTGCCAGCAGCCTAAGACTAGCGGGTCTCGAGCAGTACTTC	CASSLRLAGLEQYF
NA	NA	TRBJ2-1	TRBV14	TGTGCCAGCAGCCAAAGCAGCCCCTACAATGAGCAGTTCTTC	CASSQSSPYNEQFF
TRBD2	few	TRBJ2-3	TRBV10-3	TGTGCCTCCCGGGGGGGCCGGGGTTTTGGGACAGATACGCAGTATTTT	CASRGGRGFGTDTQYF
NA	few	TRBJ1-6	TRBV19	TGTGCCAGTAAGGACAGCTTCGGGTCACCCCTCCACTTT	CASKDSFGSPLHF
TRBD2	many	TRBJ2-5	TRBV11-3	TGTGCCAGCAGCTTGCCCACAGTAGCGGGAGAGACCCAGTACTTC	CASSLPTVAGETQYF
NA	few	TRBJ2-2	TRBV19	TGTGCCAGTAGTATCGGATTAACAACCGGGGAGCTGTTTTTT	CASSIGLTTGELFF
NA	NA	TRBJ1-4	TRBV20-1	TGCAGTGCAGGATTTAATGAAAAACTGTTTTTT	CSAGFNEKLFF
NA	NA	TRBJ1-6	TRBV12-3/TRBV12-4	TGTGCCAGCAGCCCACACGGGACGGATTCACCCCTCCACTTT	CASSPHGTDSPLHF
NA	NA	TRBJ2-1	TRBV7-3	TGTGCCAGCAGCTTACTAGGCGGGGGCCAGGGTGAGCAGTTCTTC	CASSLLGGGQGEQFF
NA	many	TRBJ1-5	TRBV2	TGTGCCAGCCAGGGTGGCAGGCAGCCCCAGCATTTT	CASQGGRQPQHF
NA	NA	TRBJ2-7	TRBV9	TGTGCCAGCAGCCCCCGAGGGGGGGACTTCTCCTACGAGCAGTACTTC	CASSPRGGDFSYEQYF
NA	many	TRBJ2-5	TRBV12-3/TRBV12-4	TGTGCCAGCAGTTTAAGTAGGGGAACGGAAGAGACCCAGTACTTC	CASSLSRGTEETQYF
TRBD1	many	TRBJ1-1	TRBV20-1	TGCAGTGCAGCGGGACAGGAGTGGAACACTGAAGCTTTCTTT	CSAAGQEWNTEAFF
NA	few	TRBJ1-5	TRBV19	TGTGCCAGTAGTATAGATCATGGGGGTCGGAATCAGCCCCAGCATTTT	CASSIDHGGRNQPQHF
NA	many	TRBJ1-1	TRBV7-2	TGTGCCAGCAGCCCCCTATCCTTTGACGTGAACACTGAAGCTTTCTTT	CASSPLSFDVNTEAFF
TRBD1	NA	TRBJ2-2	TRBV5-1	TGCGCCAGCAGCTGGTTTGGACAGGAGGTTGTCGGGGAGCTGTTTTTT	CASSWFGQEVVGELFF
NA	few	TRBJ2-3	TRBV10-3	TGTGCCATCAGTGAAGCGACAGATACGCAGTATTTT	CAISEATDTQYF
NA	few	TRBJ1-2	TRBV14	TGTGCCAGCAGCCATGGACAGACCTATGGCTACACCTTC	CASSHGQTYGYTF
TRBD2	many	TRBJ2-5	TRBV6-6	TGTGCCAGCAGTTACTCAGCTAGCGGGGGGGCGACGGAGACCCAGTACTTC	CASSYSASGGATETQYF
NA	NA	TRBJ2-1	TRBV19	TGTGCCAGTAGTATTTTCGAGGGTGAGCAGTTCTTC	CASSIFEGEQFF
NA	many	TRBJ2-5	TRBV2	TGTGCCAGCAGTGACTACAGTGGGCTCTGGGAGACCCAGTACTTC	CASSDYSGLWETQYF
TRBD1	few	TRBJ2-5	TRBV3-1	TGTGCCAGCAGCCAAGTTCGGGACAGTATTCAAGAGACCCAGTACTTC	CASSQVRDSIQETQYF
TRBD1	few	TRBJ2-5	TRBV12-3/TRBV12-4	TGTGCCAGCAGTTCCACTTGGGACAGCTTACAAGAGACCCAGTACTTC	CASSSTWDSLQETQYF
TRBD1	few	TRBJ2-3	TRBV19	TGTGCCAGTAGTGGCCCGACAGGGGTCCCAAATACGCAGTATTTT	CASSGPTGVPNTQYF
NA	NA	TRBJ1-5	TRBV7-2	TGTGCCAGCAGCTTACGTTTGGCGCCCCAGCATTTT	CASSLRLAPQHF
NA	few	TRBJ2-4	TRBV12-3/TRBV12-4	TGTGCCAGCAGCACAGGGCGGGTGACCAAAAACATTCAGTACTTC	CASSTGRVTKNIQYF
NA	many	TRBJ2-5	TRBV7-2	TGTGCCAGCAGCTTAAAGACCCGTCTGGAGACCCAGTACTTC	CASSLKTRLETQYF
TRBD1	NA	TRBJ1-5	TRBV6-5	TGTGCCAGCAGTTTTCTCAAGGACAGGGTCAATCAGCCCCAGCATTTT	CASSFLKDRVNQPQHF
NA	few	TRBJ2-7	TRBV6-4	TGTGCCAGCAGTGGCTCCCACCCGAGGGATTTCTCCTACGAGCAGTACTTC	CASSGSHPRDFSYEQYF
TRBD2	many	TRBJ2-1	TRBV5-6	TGTGCCAGCAGCCCCAGGACTAGAAGAGGTGAGCAGTTCTTC	CASSPRTRRGEQFF
NA	many	TRBJ1-6	TRBV3-1	TGTGCCAGCAGCCCCATGTCCCGGGACCCGAATTCACCCCTCCACTTT	CASSPMSRDPNSPLHF
NA	many	TRBJ1-5	TRBV18	TGTGCCAGCGCCCCGAAGACAGGAGGGGATCAGCCCCAGCATTTT	CASAPKTGGDQPQHF
NA	NA	TRBJ1-6	TRBV9	TGTGCCAGCAGCGTAGAGGACTCCCGGGGTTCACCCCCCCACTTT	CASSVEDSRGSPPHF
NA	few	TRBJ2-2	TRBV3-1	TGTGCCAGCGGAATCGGACATCGTGAGGGGGAGCTGTTTTTT	CASGIGHREGELFF
NA	NA	TRBJ2-3	TRBV20-1	TGCAGTGCTACCCTCGCCGTTCGCACAGATACGCAGTATTTT	CSATLAVRTDTQYF
NA	NA	TRBJ2-4	TRBV12-3/TRBV12-4	TGTGCCACGACGGGACATTCAACCAAAAACATTCAGTACTTC	CATTGHSTKNIQYF
NA	NA	TRBJ1-4	TRBV7-2	TGTGCCAGCAGCTTTGGGGGGGGGGCAAAACTGTTTTTT	CASSFGGGAKLFF
TRBD2	NA	TRBJ2-1	TRBV5-6	TGTGCCAGCAGCTTGGGGCGGGGGGGCGGTTTTCCCCCAAATGAGCAGTTCTTC	CASSLGRGGGFPPNEQFF
NA	NA	TRBJ1-2	TRBV7-2	TGTGCCAGCAACGCTCAGGGTTCCAACTATGGCTACACCTTC	CASNAQGSNYGYTF
NA	few	TRBJ2-2	TRBV6-4	TGTGCCAGCAGTGTTAATCCTGGTACCCGCTACACCGGGGAGCTGTTTTTT	CASSVNPGTRYTGELFF
NA	few	TRBJ2-5	TRBV7-9	TGTGCCAGCAGGGAGAGCGGAGGGCTGGAGACCCAGTACTTC	CASRESGGLETQYF
TRBD2	many	TRBJ2-5	TRBV30	TGTGCCTGGAGTGTAACGAGCGGGGAAGAGACCCAGTACTTC	CAWSVTSGEETQYF
NA	NA	TRBJ1-2	TRBV2	TGTGCCAGCAGTGAATTGGGGCCGCGAGATGGCTACACCTTC	CASSELGPRDGYTF
NA	NA	TRBJ1-2	TRBV12-3/TRBV12-4	TGTGCCGACAGCAATGGCTACACCTTC	CADSNGYTF